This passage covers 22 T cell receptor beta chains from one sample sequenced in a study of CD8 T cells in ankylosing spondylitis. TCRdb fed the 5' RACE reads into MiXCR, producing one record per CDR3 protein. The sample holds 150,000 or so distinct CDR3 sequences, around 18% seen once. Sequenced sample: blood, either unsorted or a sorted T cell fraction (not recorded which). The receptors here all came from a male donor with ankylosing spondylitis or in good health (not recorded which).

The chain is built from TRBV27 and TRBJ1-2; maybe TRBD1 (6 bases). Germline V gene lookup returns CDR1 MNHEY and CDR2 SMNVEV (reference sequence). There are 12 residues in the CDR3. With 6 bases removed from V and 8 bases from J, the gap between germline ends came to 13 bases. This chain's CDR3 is CASRPGDGGYTF. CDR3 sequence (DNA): TGTGCCAGCAGGCCAGGGGATGGCGGCTACACCTTC.

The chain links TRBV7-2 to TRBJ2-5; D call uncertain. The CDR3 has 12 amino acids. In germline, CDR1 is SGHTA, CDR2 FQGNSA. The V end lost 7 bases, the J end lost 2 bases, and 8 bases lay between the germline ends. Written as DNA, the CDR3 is TGTGCCAGCACCCTCACTCAAGAGACCCAGTACTTC. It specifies CASTLTQETQYF.

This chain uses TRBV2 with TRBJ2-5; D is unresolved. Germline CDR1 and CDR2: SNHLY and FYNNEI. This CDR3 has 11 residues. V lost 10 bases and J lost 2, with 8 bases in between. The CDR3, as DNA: TGTGCCACCAACGCGCAAGAGACCCAGTACTTC. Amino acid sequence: CATNAQETQYF.

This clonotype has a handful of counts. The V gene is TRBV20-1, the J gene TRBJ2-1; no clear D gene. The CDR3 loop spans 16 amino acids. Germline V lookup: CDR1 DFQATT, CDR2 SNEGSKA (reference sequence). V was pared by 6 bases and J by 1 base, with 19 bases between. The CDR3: CSATPRQGPSYNEQFF. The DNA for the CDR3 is TGCAGTGCAACCCCTCGGCAAGGCCCTTCCTACAATGAGCAGTTCTTC.

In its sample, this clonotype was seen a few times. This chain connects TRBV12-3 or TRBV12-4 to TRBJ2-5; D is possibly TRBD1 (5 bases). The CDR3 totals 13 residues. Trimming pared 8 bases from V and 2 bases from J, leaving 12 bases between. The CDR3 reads CASQKTAQETQYF. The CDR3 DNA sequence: TGTGCCAGCCAAAAGACAGCTCAAGAGACCCAGTACTTC.

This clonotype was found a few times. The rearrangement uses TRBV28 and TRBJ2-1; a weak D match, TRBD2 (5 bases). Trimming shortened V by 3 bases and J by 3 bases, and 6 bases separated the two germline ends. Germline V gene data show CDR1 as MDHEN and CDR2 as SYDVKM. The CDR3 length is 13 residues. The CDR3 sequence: CASSFGNYNEQFF. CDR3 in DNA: TGTGCCAGCAGTTTCGGGAACTACAATGAGCAGTTCTTC.

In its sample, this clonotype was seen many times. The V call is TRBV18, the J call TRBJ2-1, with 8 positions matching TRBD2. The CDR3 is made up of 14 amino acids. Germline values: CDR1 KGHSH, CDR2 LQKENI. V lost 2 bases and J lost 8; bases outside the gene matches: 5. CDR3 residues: CASSPWTSSYEQFF. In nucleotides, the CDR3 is TGTGCCAGCTCACCATGGACTAGCAGTTATGAGCAGTTCTTC.

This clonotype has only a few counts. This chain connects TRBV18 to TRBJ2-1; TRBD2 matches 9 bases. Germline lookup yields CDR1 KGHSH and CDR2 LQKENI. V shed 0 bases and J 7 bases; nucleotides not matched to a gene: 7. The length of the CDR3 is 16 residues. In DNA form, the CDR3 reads TGTGCCAGCTCACCACCGGCTAGCGGGACGGGAAATGAGCAGTTCTTC. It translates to CASSPPASGTGNEQFF.

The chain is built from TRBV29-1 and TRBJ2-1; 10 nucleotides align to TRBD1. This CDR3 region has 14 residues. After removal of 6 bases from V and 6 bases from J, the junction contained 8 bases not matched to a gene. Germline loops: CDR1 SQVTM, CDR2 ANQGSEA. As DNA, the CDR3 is TGCAGCGTGTGGACAGGGGGATTTGTCAATGAGCAGTTCTTC. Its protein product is CSVWTGGFVNEQFF.

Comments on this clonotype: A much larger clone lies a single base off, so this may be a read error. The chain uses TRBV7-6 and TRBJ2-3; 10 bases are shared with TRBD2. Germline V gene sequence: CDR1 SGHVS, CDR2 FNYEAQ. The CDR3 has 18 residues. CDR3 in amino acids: CVSSLSSRTSGHTDTQYF. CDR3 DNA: TGTGTCAGCAGCTTATCTTCCCGGACTAGCGGACACACAGATACGCAGTATTTT.

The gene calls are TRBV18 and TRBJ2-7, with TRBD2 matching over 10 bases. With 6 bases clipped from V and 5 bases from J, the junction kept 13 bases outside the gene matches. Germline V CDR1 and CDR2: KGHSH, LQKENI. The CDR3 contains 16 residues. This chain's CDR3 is CASSPAEGLALHEQYF. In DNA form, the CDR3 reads TGTGCCAGCTCGCCCGCGGAGGGACTAGCGCTCCACGAGCAGTACTTC.

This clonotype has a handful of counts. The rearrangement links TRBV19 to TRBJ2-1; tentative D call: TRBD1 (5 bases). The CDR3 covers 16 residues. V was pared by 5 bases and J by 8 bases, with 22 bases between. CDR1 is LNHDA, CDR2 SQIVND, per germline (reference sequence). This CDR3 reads CASSALHDSLLDEQFF. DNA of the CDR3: TGTGCCAGTAGTGCCCTACACGACAGTCTATTAGATGAGCAGTTCTTC.

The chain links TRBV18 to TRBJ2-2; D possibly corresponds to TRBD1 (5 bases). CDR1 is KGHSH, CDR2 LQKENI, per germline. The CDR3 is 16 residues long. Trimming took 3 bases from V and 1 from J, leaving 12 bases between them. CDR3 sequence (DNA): TGTGCCAGCTCACCTACCAGGGCGGAGAACACCGGGGAGCTGTTTTTT. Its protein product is CASSPTRAENTGELFF.

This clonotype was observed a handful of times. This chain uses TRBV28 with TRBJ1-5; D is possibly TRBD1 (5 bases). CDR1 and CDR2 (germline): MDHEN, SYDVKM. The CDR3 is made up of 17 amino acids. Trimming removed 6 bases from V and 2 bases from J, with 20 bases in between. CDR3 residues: CASSVGAGSGRNQPQHF. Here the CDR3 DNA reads TGTGCCAGCAGCGTCGGGGCAGGTTCGGGTCGCAATCAGCCCCAGCATTTT.

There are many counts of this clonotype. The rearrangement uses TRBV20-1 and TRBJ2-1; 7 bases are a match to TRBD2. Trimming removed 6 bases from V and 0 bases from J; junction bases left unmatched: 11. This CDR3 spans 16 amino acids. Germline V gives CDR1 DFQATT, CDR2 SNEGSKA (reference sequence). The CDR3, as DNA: TGCAGTGCCAGGACCCCTAGCGGAAACTCCTACAATGAGCAGTTCTTC. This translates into CSARTPSGNSYNEQFF.

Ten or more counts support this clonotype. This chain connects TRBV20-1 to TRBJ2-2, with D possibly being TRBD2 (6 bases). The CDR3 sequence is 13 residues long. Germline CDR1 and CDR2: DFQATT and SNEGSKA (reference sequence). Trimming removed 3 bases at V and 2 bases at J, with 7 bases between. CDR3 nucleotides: TGCAGTGCTAGGCGGGGAAACACCGGGGAGCTGTTTTTT. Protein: CSARRGNTGELFF.

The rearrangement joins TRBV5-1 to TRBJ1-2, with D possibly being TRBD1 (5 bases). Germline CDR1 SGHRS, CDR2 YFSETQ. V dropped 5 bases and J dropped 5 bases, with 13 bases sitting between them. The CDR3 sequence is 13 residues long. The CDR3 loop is CASSNSGGYGYTF. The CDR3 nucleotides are TGCGCCAGCAGTAATTCCGGGGGATATGGCTACACCTTC. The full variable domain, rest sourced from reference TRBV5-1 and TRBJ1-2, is KAGVTQTPRYLIKTRGQQVTLSCSPISGHRSVSWYQQTPGQGLQFLFEYFSETQRNKGNFPGRFSGRQFSNSRSEMNVSTLELGDSALYLCASSNSGGYGYTFGSGTRLTVV.

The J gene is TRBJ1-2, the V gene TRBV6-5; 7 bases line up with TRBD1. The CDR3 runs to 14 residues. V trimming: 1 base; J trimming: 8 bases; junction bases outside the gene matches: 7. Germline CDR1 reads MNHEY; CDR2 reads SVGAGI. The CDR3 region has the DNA TGTGCCAGCAGTTACTTTACAGGGGCGAAGGGCTACACCTTC. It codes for CASSYFTGAKGYTF.

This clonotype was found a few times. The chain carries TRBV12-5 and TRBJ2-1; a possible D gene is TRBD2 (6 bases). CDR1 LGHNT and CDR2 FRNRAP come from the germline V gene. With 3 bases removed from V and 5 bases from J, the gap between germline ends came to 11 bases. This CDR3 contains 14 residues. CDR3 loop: CASGFEAGHNEQFF. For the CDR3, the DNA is TGTGCTAGTGGTTTCGAGGCGGGACACAATGAGCAGTTCTTC.

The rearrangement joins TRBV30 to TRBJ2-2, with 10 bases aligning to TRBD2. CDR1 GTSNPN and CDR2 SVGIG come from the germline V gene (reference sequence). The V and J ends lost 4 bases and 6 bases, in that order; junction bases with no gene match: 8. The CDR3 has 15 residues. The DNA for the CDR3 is TGTGCCTGGACGCGGGGACTAGCGTTTTCCGGGGAGCTGTTTTTT. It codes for CAWTRGLAFSGELFF.

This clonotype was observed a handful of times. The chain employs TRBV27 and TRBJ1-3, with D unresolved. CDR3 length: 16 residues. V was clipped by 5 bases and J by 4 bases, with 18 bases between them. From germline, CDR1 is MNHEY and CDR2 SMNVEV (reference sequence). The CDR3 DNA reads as TGTGCCAGCAGTCGACGTTTCGGGGTGCGAGGAAACACCATATATTTT. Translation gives CASSRRFGVRGNTIYF.

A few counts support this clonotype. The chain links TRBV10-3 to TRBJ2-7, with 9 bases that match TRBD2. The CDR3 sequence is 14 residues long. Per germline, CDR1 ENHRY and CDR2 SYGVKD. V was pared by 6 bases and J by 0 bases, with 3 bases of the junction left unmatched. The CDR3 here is CAIRDSGSSYEQYF. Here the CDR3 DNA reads TGTGCCATCAGGGATAGCGGGAGCTCCTACGAGCAGTACTTC.